One T cell receptor (beta chain) is described in this entry. Antigen specificity is unknown. These data are taken from a study of cytomegalovirus exposure and HLA in healthy donors. Study results and caveats: Cytomegalovirus status was reportedly diagnosed by the classifier with high specificity and sensitivity. While the bulk of TCR sequences proved rare, some public TCRs turned up in many donors.

The CDR3 is 16 amino acids. The J segment lost 0 bases and the V segment lost 3 bases, leaving 5 bases of the junction unmatched. Germline V lookup: CDR1 LGHNA, CDR2 YSLEER. Method: immunoSEQ multiplex PCR; TCRdb's copy keeps in-frame clones and lacks some. The table lists some 76,000 clones, 94% of them singletons, with more than 2% in the top ten. The source material was PBMCs. This chain links TRBV4-3 with TRBJ1-3; 7 nucleotides match TRBD1. This receptor was taken from a woman aged 18-35 years in good health and CMV-seronegative. CDR3 DNA sequence: TGCGCCAGCAGCCAGACAGGGTTCAGCTCTGGAAACACCATATATTTT. Amino acids: CASSQTGFSSGNTIYF.